The sequence of this T cell receptor beta chain was determined in a study of shared T cell receptors in the human thymus. Sequencing used immunoSEQ multiplex PCR; TCRdb keeps in-frame clones, though not all of them. The sample holds 550,000 to 800,000 clones, 80% to 90% seen once. This clone was seen more than once but under ten times. Trimming removed 0 bases from V and 4 bases from J, with 13 bases in between. CDR3 length equals 16 residues. The germline V gene has CDR1 SGHAT and CDR2 FQNNGV. A further study also used this sample, focusing on human thymus T cells. According to that study: Corrective surgery for congenital heart defects was being performed on the healthy Finnish infants who were the donors. Resections that were taken during corrective heart surgery supplied the thymus tissue. It looked as if thymic and blood repertoires used V and J genes in a biased way. Highly overlapping thymic repertoires among unrelated individuals were reported in related research.

This receptor was obtained from a girl in the first two years of life with a congenital heart defect. Sequencing input: thymocytes. The rearrangement joins TRBV11-2 to TRBJ2-1; D is possibly TRBD2 (6 bases). The CDR3 region has the DNA TGTGCCAGCAGCTTAGAACTAGCCGCCACTTACAATGAGCAGTTCTTC. This sequence encodes CASSLELAATYNEQFF. Combining the CDR3 with reference TRBV11-2 and TRBJ2-1 gives the whole variable domain EAGVAQSPRYKIIEKRQSVAFWCNPISGHATLYWYQQILGQGPKLLIQFQNNGVVDDSQLPKDRFSAERLKGVDSTLKIQPAKLEDSAVYLCASSLELAATYNEQFFGPGTRLTVL.